A selection of T cell receptor beta chains follows, all from one sample in a study of cytomegalovirus exposure and HLA in healthy donors. Sequenced by immunoSEQ multiplex PCR; TCRdb stores in-frame clones only, minus some. The sample has approximately 300,000 clones, 80% seen once; the top ten hold over 0.3%. The sequenced sample consisted of PBMCs. The receptors were gathered from a girl aged 2-10 years in good health and CMV-seronegative. Each CDR3 is given with its conserved first and last residue. The D gene is left open where the match is weak. Some rows have no size entry. The others give once, few or many, or a class for an expanded clone.

j_gene	abundance	d_gene	v_gene	CDR3nt	CDR3aa
TRBJ1-6	.	.	TRBV30	TGTGCCTGGACGGATAATTCACCCCTCCACTTT	CAWTDNSPLHF
TRBJ1-5	.	.	TRBV28	TGTGCCAGCAGCCAGGGGCCTCAGCCCCAGCATTTT	CASSQGPQPQHF
TRBJ1-3	.	TRBD1	TRBV5-1	TGCGCCAGCAGCACAGGGGAATTATATGGAAACACCATATATTTT	CASSTGELYGNTIYF
TRBJ1-2	.	.	TRBV2	TGTGCCAGCAGTGGTACAGGGACTAACTATGGCTACACCTTC	CASSGTGTNYGYTF
TRBJ1-1	.	TRBD1	TRBV7-2	TGTGCCAGCAGCTCCCGACAGGGAAAGAGGAACACTGAAGCTTTCTTT	CASSSRQGKRNTEAFF
TRBJ2-7	.	TRBD2	TRBV5-1	TGCGCCAGCGGATCCGGGACTAGCGGAGTTTACGAGCAGTACTTC	CASGSGTSGVYEQYF
TRBJ2-3	.	TRBD2	TRBV5-4	TGTGCCAGCAGCTTGTATGTAGCGGGCGCTAAAGATACGCAGTATTTT	CASSLYVAGAKDTQYF
TRBJ2-3	.	TRBD2	TRBV10-1	TGCGCCAGCACCACGGAAGGGACTAGCGTGGCTAGCACAGATACGCAGTATTTT	CASTTEGTSVASTDTQYF
TRBJ2-5	.	.	TRBV10-1	TGCGCCAGCACATGTGACCCGAGGCGCCAAGAGACCCAGTACTTC	CASTCDPRRQETQYF
TRBJ2-7	.	.	TRBV28	TGTGCCAGTCACACAGGGACCTCCTACGAGCAGTACTTC	CASHTGTSYEQYF
TRBJ2-2	once	.	TRBV13	TGTGCCAGCAGCTTGACAGGTTCGACCGGGGAGCTGTTTTTT	CASSLTGSTGELFF
TRBJ1-2	.	TRBD1	TRBV7-9	TGTGCCAGCAGCCACGCGCCGGGACAGGAATTCTATGGCTACACCTTC	CASSHAPGQEFYGYTF
TRBJ2-5	.	.	TRBV11-2	TGTGCCAGCAGCTCCCAGGGCCCCGTGGAGACCCAGTACTTC	CASSSQGPVETQYF
TRBJ2-1	few	TRBD2	TRBV7-9	TGTGCCAGCAGCCCCGGGACTACCGACAATGAGCAGTTCTTC	CASSPGTTDNEQFF
TRBJ2-1	.	.	TRBV2	TGTGCCAGCAGTGAAGATCTTCTGAATGAGCAGTTCTTC	CASSEDLLNEQFF
TRBJ2-5	.	TRBD2	TRBV11-2	TGTGCCAGCTCTAGCGGGAGCTTTGAGACCCAGTACTTC	CASSSGSFETQYF
TRBJ1-1	.	TRBD1	TRBV5-6	TGTGCCAGCAGCTTCGTCCTTGACAGGGATATCAGCACTGAAGCTTTCTTT	CASSFVLDRDISTEAFF
TRBJ2-4	.	.	TRBV7-9	TGTGCCAGCAGCTTAGACGGGGGCAAAAACATTCAGTACTTC	CASSLDGGKNIQYF
TRBJ2-5	few	.	TRBV5-1	TGCGCCAGCAGCTTGGATACGGTAGAGACCCAGTACTTC	CASSLDTVETQYF
TRBJ2-5	.	.	TRBV7-3	TGTGCCAGCAGCTTCAATAGCGGCCAAGAGACCCAGTACTTC	CASSFNSGQETQYF
TRBJ1-4	.	TRBD1	TRBV5-5	TGTGCCAGCAGCCCCGGACAGGCAACTAATGAAAAACTGTTTTTT	CASSPGQATNEKLFF
TRBJ2-1	.	TRBD2	TRBV5-1	TGCGCCAGCAGCTGGGGCTTAACGGGGGGGTGGGGGAATGAGCAGTTCTTC	CASSWGLTGGWGNEQFF
TRBJ1-4	.	.	TRBV11-2	TGTGCCAGCAGCTCGGGGTCGGGTGTCGGAACTAATGAAAAACTGTTTTTT	CASSSGSGVGTNEKLFF
TRBJ2-1	.	TRBD2	TRBV11-2	TGTGCCAGCAGCTACCGTAGCGGGGGGGTCTTTCTGAGTGAGCAGTTCTTC	CASSYRSGGVFLSEQFF
TRBJ1-1	.	.	TRBV21-1	TGTGCCAGCAGCTCCCGACCGACAGGGAAGAACACTGAAGCTTTCTTT	CASSSRPTGKNTEAFF
TRBJ1-2	few	.	TRBV7-9	TGTTCCAGCTCAAACTACTATGGCTACACCTTC	CSSSNYYGYTF
TRBJ2-1	.	TRBD2	TRBV6-4	TGTGCCAGCAGCTATAGCGGGAGGCCATCCAATGAGCAGTTCTTC	CASSYSGRPSNEQFF
TRBJ2-7	.	TRBD2	TRBV6-5	TGTGCCAGCAGACTCCTAGCGGGAGCCTACGAGCAGTACTTC	CASRLLAGAYEQYF
TRBJ1-2	.	TRBD1	TRBV11-2	TGTGCCAGCAGCCCAATCCCCAGGCGACAGGGAGAGGACTATGGCTACACCTTC	CASSPIPRRQGEDYGYTF
TRBJ1-5	once	.	TRBV28	TGTGCCAGCACCCTACGGGGTTTCAATCAGCCCCAGCATTTT	CASTLRGFNQPQHF
TRBJ2-7	.	.	TRBV19	TGTGCCAGTAAGCCAAAGGGCGGGCCTTCACCCTCACTTACCGAGCAGTACTTC	CASKPKGGPSPSLTEQYF
TRBJ1-1	few	.	TRBV29-1	TGCAGCGTTCAAGGGCCCGACAGATATGAAGCTTTCTTT	CSVQGPDRYEAFF
TRBJ2-3	.	TRBD2	TRBV28	TGTGCCAGCAGTTCCCCTAGCGGGGGGTCCACAGATACGCAGTATTTT	CASSSPSGGSTDTQYF
TRBJ2-5	.	.	TRBV4-1	TGCGCCAGCAGCCAAGGACTAGGGGGCGGGAAGACCCAGTACTTC	CASSQGLGGGKTQYF
TRBJ2-7	.	.	TRBV10-2	TGCGCCAGCAGTGAACGAGGGCCGACGAGCTCCTACGAGCAGTACTTC	CASSERGPTSSYEQYF